This TCR beta chain was captured in a study of blood T cell repertoires in COVID-19. Across the whole study: From the United States, Italy and Spain came samples of acute and convalescent COVID-19. T cells, B-cell-depleted T cells, or PBMCs provided the cDNA or gDNA that served as material.

The CDR3 runs 15 residues. Germline assignment: CDR1 KGHSH and CDR2 LQKENI. V shed 3 bases and J shed 5 bases, with 17 bases lying between them. How the authors handled the data: Nucleated cell number was recorded as an estimate derived from reference gene primer amplification. The protocol was immunoSEQ multiplex PCR, while the TCRdb copy is restricted to in-frame clones and leaves out a portion. V and J calls and clone size come straight from that table; D and trimming were deduced from the DNA. The table lists more than 35,000 clones, roughly 88% of them singletons. This clone was counted once. This TCR came from a man between 60 and 75 years old with active COVID-19. The chain uses TRBV18 and TRBJ2-7, with a tentative D call TRBD1 (6 bases). Sequencing was carried out using peripheral blood. The CDR3 DNA reads TGTGCCAGCTCACCCGGAACAGGGTTGGGCCACGAGCAGTACTTC. This translates into CASSPGTGLGHEQYF.